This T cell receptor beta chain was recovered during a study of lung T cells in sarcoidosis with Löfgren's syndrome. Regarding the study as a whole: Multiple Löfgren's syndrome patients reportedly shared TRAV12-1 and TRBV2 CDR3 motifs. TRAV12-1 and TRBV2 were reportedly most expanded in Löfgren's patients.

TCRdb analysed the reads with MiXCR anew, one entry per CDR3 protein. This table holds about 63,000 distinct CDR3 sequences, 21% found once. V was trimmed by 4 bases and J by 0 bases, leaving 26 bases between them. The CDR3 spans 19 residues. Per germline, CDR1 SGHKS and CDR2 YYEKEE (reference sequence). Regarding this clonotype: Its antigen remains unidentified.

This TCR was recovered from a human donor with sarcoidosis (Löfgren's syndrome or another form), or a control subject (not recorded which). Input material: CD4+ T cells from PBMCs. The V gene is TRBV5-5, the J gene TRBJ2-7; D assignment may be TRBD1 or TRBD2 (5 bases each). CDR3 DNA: TGTGCCAGCAGCCCGCTGCCACGAGGACGACGGGGCGACTCCTACGAGCAGTACGTC. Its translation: CASSPLPRGRRGDSYEQYV.